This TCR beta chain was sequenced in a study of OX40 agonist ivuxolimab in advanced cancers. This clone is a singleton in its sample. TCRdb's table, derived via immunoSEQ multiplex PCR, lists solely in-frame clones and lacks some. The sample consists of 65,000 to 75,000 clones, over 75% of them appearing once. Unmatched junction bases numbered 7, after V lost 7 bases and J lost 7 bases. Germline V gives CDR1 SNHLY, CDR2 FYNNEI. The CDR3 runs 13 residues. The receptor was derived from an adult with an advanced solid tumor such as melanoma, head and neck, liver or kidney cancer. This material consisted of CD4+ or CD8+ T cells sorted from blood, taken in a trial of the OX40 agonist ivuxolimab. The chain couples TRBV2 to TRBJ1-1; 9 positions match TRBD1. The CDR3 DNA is TGTGCCAGCACAGAACAGGGGGCGGGTGAAGCTTTCTTT. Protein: CASTEQGAGEAFF.